Below, 18 T cell receptor beta chains from the same sample are listed, as sequenced in a study of T-cell memory formation after mild COVID-19. From the 5' RACE reads, TCRdb called clonotypes with MiXCR, one entry per CDR3 protein. In the table there are over 300,000 distinct CDR3 sequences, around 20% of which are singletons. The source material was PBMCs or a T cell subset sorted from them (not recorded which). The receptors were gathered from a man between 18 and 29 years old who had mild COVID-19 (a few samples of this study predate the infection). Cell type and time point are not known.

This clonotype came up a few times. The chain has TRBV27 and TRBJ2-1; no definite D call. CDR1 and CDR2 (germline): MNHEY, SMNVEV (reference sequence). The CDR3 extends over 13 amino acids. Trimming shortened V by 9 bases and J by 7 bases, and 16 bases separated the two germline ends. The CDR3 region is CASSGSRRNEQFF. CDR3 DNA: TGTGCCAGTTCTGGCTCCCGGCGGAATGAGCAGTTCTTC.

This clonotype showed up just a few times. The gene calls are TRBV5-1 and TRBJ2-7, with TRBD2 matching over 7 bases. The ends lost 0 bases at V and 3 bases at J; junction bases unmatched: 6. CDR3 size: 15 residues. CDR1 is SGHRS and CDR2 is YFSETQ in the germline V gene. The CDR3 spells CASSLAWGGVYEQYF. The CDR3 nucleotides read TGCGCCAGCAGCTTGGCCTGGGGGGGGGTCTACGAGCAGTACTTC.

The CDR3 loop reads CASSYLGGGQPQHF. The CDR3, as DNA: TGTGCCAGCAGTTACTTAGGGGGCGGACAGCCCCAGCATTTT. The rearrangement uses TRBV6-5 and TRBJ1-5, with 7 nucleotides matching TRBD1. The CDR3 loop spans 14 amino acids. Germline assignment: CDR1 MNHEY and CDR2 SVGAGI. The trim removed 1 base at V and 7 bases at J, leaving 4 bases unmatched.

This chain links TRBV5-1 with TRBJ2-3, with 11 bases matching TRBD1. V gave up 4 bases and J gave up 1 base; unmatched junction bases: 11. The CDR3 sequence is 18 residues long. The V gene's germline CDR1 is SGHRS and CDR2 YFSETQ. The CDR3 sequence: CASSLRTGGGGRTDTQYF. The CDR3, as DNA: TGCGCCAGCAGCCTTCGGACAGGGGGCGGGGGACGCACAGATACGCAGTATTTT.

The gene calls are TRBV24-1 and TRBJ2-5; 8 positions match TRBD1. CDR3 length: 15 amino acids. V trimming: 5 bases; J trimming: 1 base; junction bases outside the gene matches: 5. The germline V gene has CDR1 KGHDR and CDR2 SFDVKD. The CDR3 nucleotides are TGTGCCACCAGTGCCTCGGGACAGGCCCAAGAGACCCAGTACTTC. Protein sequence: CATSASGQAQETQYF.

This clonotype showed up just a few times. The J gene is TRBJ1-1, the V gene TRBV7-6, with unresolved D. Trimming removed 2 bases from V and 1 base from J, with 8 bases in between. Germline V gene sequence: CDR1 SGHVS, CDR2 FNYEAQ. The CDR3 is 14 amino acids. DNA for the CDR3: TGTGCCAGCAGCTTATTTACCGAGAACACTGAAGCTTTCTTT. It specifies CASSLFTENTEAFF. Full variable domain (rest looked up from reference TRBV7-6 and TRBJ1-1): GAGVSQSPRYKVTKRGQDVALRCDPISGHVSLYWYRQALGQGPEFLTYFNYEAQQDKSGLPNDRFSAERPEGSISTLTIQRTEQRDSAMYRCASSLFTENTEAFFGQGTRLTVV.

The chain joins TRBV4-3 to TRBJ2-2; 9 nucleotides line up with TRBD1. The CDR3 is made up of 15 amino acids. The germline CDR1 and CDR2 sequences are LGHNA and YSLEER. V was pared by 3 bases and J by 8 bases, with 7 bases of the junction left unmatched. In nucleotides, the CDR3 is TGCGCCAGCAGCCAGGGGACAGGGTCGAGGGGGGAGCTGTTTTTT. Protein product: CASSQGTGSRGELFF.

The chain joins TRBV20-1 to TRBJ2-6, with D unclear. The CDR3 is 16 amino acids. CDR1 is DFQATT, CDR2 SNEGSKA, per germline (reference sequence). V dropped 0 bases and J dropped 0 bases, with 9 bases sitting between them. The CDR3 nucleotides are TGCAGTGCTAGAGATCTACGGTACTCTGGGGCCAACGTCCTGACTTTC. Amino acid sequence: CSARDLRYSGANVLTF.

This clonotype was detected only a few times. The V and J genes are TRBV6-4 and TRBJ2-2, with D perhaps matching TRBD1 (5 bases). CDR1 and CDR2 from the germline V gene are MRHNA and SNTAGT. With 5 bases removed from V and 4 bases from J, the gap between germline ends came to 14 bases. The CDR3 loop spans 15 amino acids. As DNA, the CDR3 is TGTGCCAGCAGTTCGCAGGGCGTGGGCACCGGGGAGCTGTTTTTT. Translation: CASSSQGVGTGELFF.

The rearrangement links TRBV7-3 to TRBJ2-1, with 10 positions matching TRBD1. V was pared by 8 bases and J by 7 bases, with 14 bases of the junction left unmatched. The length of the CDR3 is 16 residues. Germline V gene sequence: CDR1 SGHTA, CDR2 FQGTGA. Here the CDR3 reads CASSPGGTGARNEQFF. CDR3 bases: TGTGCCAGCTCCCCCGGGGGGACAGGGGCTAGAAATGAGCAGTTCTTC.

In its sample, this clonotype was seen once. The rearrangement joins TRBV20-1 to TRBJ2-1, with 13 bases aligning to TRBD2. The CDR3 length is 20 residues. CDR1 and CDR2 (germline): DFQATT, SNEGSKA (reference sequence). With V trimmed by 3 bases and J by 0 bases, 14 bases remained unmatched. CDR3 sequence (DNA): TGCAGTGCTAGTCGACCAGGGGGACTAGCGGGGTCCCACTCCTACAATGAGCAGTTCTTC. It is translated as CSASRPGGLAGSHSYNEQFF.

CDR3 amino acids: CASSSNRGHQPQHF. The CDR3 bases are TGTGCCAGCAGCTCAAACCGTGGACATCAGCCCCAGCATTTT. This sequence joins TRBV7-8 and TRBJ1-5, with D uncertain. Germline assignment: CDR1 SGHVS and CDR2 FQNEAQ. V lost 4 bases, J lost 5 bases, and 12 bases lay in between. The CDR3 length is 14 residues.

The chain couples TRBV6-6 to TRBJ1-2, with 8 bases lining up with TRBD1. V was clipped by 5 bases and J by 7 bases; unmatched bases: 6. Germline lookup yields CDR1 MNHNY and CDR2 SVGAGI (reference sequence). The CDR3 spans 13 residues. CDR3 bases: TGTGCCAGCAGTCCTCGGACAGGGCGTGGCTACACCTTC. Its protein is CASSPRTGRGYTF.

J is TRBJ2-1 and V is TRBV6-2 or TRBV6-3; no clear D. Trimming took off 6 bases at V and 2 bases at J, with 11 bases between the two ends. The CDR3 contains 14 residues. Per germline, CDR1 MNHEY and CDR2 SVGEGT. For the CDR3, the DNA is TGTGCCAGCAGAGAAGCGCCGACCTACAATGAGCAGTTCTTC. The encoded protein is CASREAPTYNEQFF.

The table lists this clonotype with a few counts. The J gene is TRBJ2-3, the V gene TRBV4-3, with D perhaps matching TRBD2 (5 bases). With 6 bases removed from V and 2 bases from J, the gap between germline ends came to 18 bases. The CDR3 loop spans 16 amino acids. Germline V CDR1 and CDR2: LGHNA, YSLEER. The CDR3 spells CASRQIASRHTDTQYF. The CDR3 DNA reads TGCGCCAGCAGACAGATAGCGAGCCGACACACAGATACGCAGTATTTT.

A single count supports this clonotype. The gene calls are TRBV18 and TRBJ2-3; D may correspond to TRBD1 or TRBD2 (5 bases each). The germline V gene encodes CDR1 KGHSH and CDR2 LQKENI. CDR3 length equals 14 residues. V lost 6 bases and J 6 bases, leaving 16 bases between the germline ends. The CDR3: CASSSGDLLDTQYF. The CDR3 DNA reads as TGTGCCAGCTCGTCCGGGGACCTCCTGGATACGCAGTATTTT. Full variable domain (remainder filled in from reference TRBV18 and TRBJ2-3): NAGVMQNPRHLVRRRGQEARLRCSPMKGHSHVYWYRQLPEEGLKFMVYLQKENIIDESGMPKERFSAEFPKEGPSILRIQQVVRGDSAAYFCASSSGDLLDTQYFGPGTRLTVL.

The table lists this clonotype with a few counts. The V gene is TRBV2, the J gene TRBJ2-1; 8 bases are a match to TRBD2. Germline trimming cut 7 bases from V and 9 bases from J; bases unmatched to any gene: 8. Germline CDR1 is SNHLY and CDR2 is FYNNEI. This CDR3 spans 13 amino acids. CDR3 amino acids: CASNRLALTEQFF. CDR3 in DNA: TGTGCCAGCAACCGACTAGCGCTGACTGAGCAGTTCTTC.

The CDR3 protein is CASSLQTLNSPLHF. In nucleotides, the CDR3 is TGTGCCAGCAGCCTACAAACCCTTAATTCACCCCTCCACTTT. The chain carries TRBV6-5 and TRBJ1-6; D ambiguous. The CDR3 sequence is 14 residues long. Between the trimmed V and J ends, which lost 6 bases and 6 bases, there was a span of 12 bases. Germline V gene lookup returns CDR1 MNHEY and CDR2 SVGAGI.